One and the same sample provided the 4 T cell receptor beta chains below, sequenced in a study of cytomegalovirus exposure and HLA in healthy donors listed by TCRdb under 2017. Library preparation employed the immunoSEQ multiplex PCR assay. The multiplex PCR relied on a mix of 60 forward primers for TCR Vbeta segments and 13 reverse primers for TCR Jbeta segments. As stored in TCRdb, this immuneACCESS dataset retains in-frame rearrangements with V and J assigned. A fraction of the clones does not appear; measured against another copy, unresolved V genes explain less than half of the discrepancy, and the remainder lacks a known reason. This sample's table has entries for about 150,000 clones. The top ten clones comprise 1.5% to 2% of the sample. Material for sequencing was PBMCs. These receptors came from a woman aged 45-65 years in good health and CMV-seronegative.

The chain is built from TRBV5-1 and TRBJ1-1; weak D call: TRBD1 (5 bases). The germline V gene has CDR1 SGHRS and CDR2 YFSETQ. The CDR3 totals 16 residues. V shed 6 bases and J shed 1 base, with 19 bases lying between them. The CDR3 region has the DNA TGCGCCAGCAAGGCGTCCCAGGGCGACTCGAACACTGAAGCTTTCTTT. Protein product: CASKASQGDSNTEAFF.

The chain couples TRBV18 to TRBJ2-1; D might be TRBD1 (6 bases). CDR3 length: 17 residues. CDR1 and CDR2 (germline): KGHSH, LQKENI. V lost 4 bases and J lost 3, with 19 bases in between. The CDR3 DNA reads as TGTGCCAGCTCACTGAGGGGTACAGGGTTGGGCTACAATGAGCAGTTCTTC. The encoded protein is CASSLRGTGLGYNEQFF.

The V gene is TRBV12-5, the J gene TRBJ2-7; 9 positions agree with TRBD1. The V gene's germline CDR1 is LGHNT and CDR2 FRNRAP. There are 15 residues in the CDR3. V dropped 1 base and J dropped 3; count of bases not matched to a gene: 4. CDR3 coding DNA: TGTGCTAGTGGTTTGGAACCGGGACAGGGCTACGAGCAGTACTTC. Translated: CASGLEPGQGYEQYF.

V usage is TRBV6-6 and J usage is TRBJ2-5, with a weak D call TRBD2 (6 bases). CDR1 and CDR2 from the germline V gene are MNHNY and SVGAGI (reference sequence). The CDR3 contains 14 residues. V was shortened by 8 bases and J by 4 bases, with 17 bases between the two germline ends. In nucleotides, the CDR3 is TGTGCCAGCTGGGCTGGGAGGCATTTAGAGACCCAGTACTTC. This sequence encodes CASWAGRHLETQYF.